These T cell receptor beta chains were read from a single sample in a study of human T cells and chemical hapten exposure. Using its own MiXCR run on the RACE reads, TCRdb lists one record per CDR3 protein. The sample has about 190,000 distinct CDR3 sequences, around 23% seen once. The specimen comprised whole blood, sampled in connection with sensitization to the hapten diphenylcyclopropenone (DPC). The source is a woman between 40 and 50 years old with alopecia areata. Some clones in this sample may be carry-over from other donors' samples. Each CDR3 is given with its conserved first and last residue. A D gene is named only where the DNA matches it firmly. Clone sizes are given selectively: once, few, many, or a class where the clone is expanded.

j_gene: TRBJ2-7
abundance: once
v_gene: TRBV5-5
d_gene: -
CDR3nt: TGTGCCAGCAGCTCACAGGGAGGCGAGCAGTACTTC
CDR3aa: CASSSQGGEQYF

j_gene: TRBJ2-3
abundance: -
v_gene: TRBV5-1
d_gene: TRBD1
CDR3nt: TGCGCCAGCAGCGCGGGGACAGGTTGGCCAGATACGCAGTATTTT
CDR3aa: CASSAGTGWPDTQYF

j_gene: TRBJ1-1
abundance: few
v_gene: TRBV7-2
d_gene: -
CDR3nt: TGTGCCACCCGAGCAGGGATGATGAACACTGAAGCTTTCTTT
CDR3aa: CATRAGMMNTEAFF

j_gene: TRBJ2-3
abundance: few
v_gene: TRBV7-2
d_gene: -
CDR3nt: TGTGCCAGCAGCTTACGCCGTAGCAGGGACACAGATACGCAGTATTTT
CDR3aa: CASSLRRSRDTDTQYF

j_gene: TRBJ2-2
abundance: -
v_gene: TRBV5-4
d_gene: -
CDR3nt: TGTGCCAGCAACCTGGGCGGCACCGGGGAGCTGTTTTTT
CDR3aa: CASNLGGTGELFF

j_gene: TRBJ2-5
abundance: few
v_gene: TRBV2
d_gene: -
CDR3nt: TGTGCCAGCAGTGTCTTGACAATTCAAGAGACCCAGTACTTC
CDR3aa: CASSVLTIQETQYF

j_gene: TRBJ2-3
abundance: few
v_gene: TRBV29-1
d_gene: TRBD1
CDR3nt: TGCAGCGTCCGGGCCAGGGGGATGCATACGCAGTATTTT
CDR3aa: CSVRARGMHTQYF

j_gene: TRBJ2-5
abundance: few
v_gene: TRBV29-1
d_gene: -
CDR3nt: TGCAGCGTTGACAGGTCAGGGACCCAGTACTTC
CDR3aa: CSVDRSGTQYF

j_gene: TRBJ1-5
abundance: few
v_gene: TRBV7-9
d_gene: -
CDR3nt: TGTGCCAGCAGCTTTGACGGAGTAGGGCAGCCCCAGCATTTT
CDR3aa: CASSFDGVGQPQHF

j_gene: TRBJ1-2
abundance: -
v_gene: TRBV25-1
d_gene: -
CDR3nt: TGTGCCAGCAGTGGGTATCAGAAGGCGGGTCCTAACTATGGCTACACCTTC
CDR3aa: CASSGYQKAGPNYGYTF

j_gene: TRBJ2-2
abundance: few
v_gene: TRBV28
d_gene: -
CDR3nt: TGTGCCAGCAGTCATCAACAGGGCATGGCTAACACCGGGGAGCTGTTTTTT
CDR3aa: CASSHQQGMANTGELFF